The source of this T cell receptor (beta chain) is a study of blood T cell repertoires in COVID-19. About the study: Both acute and convalescent COVID-19 samples were obtained from the United States, Italy and Spain.

Method: immunoSEQ multiplex PCR; TCRdb's copy keeps in-frame clones and lacks some. The sample shows about 160,000 clones, 81% of them seen only once. Germline lookup yields CDR1 ENHRY and CDR2 SYGVKD. This CDR3 has 16 amino acids. V was pared by 2 bases and J by 0 bases, with 5 bases of the junction left unmatched. The sequence derives from a man aged 55 to 70 with active or convalescent COVID-19. The sequencing input was peripheral blood. V gene TRBV10-3 combines with J gene TRBJ2-3; TRBD2 matches 7 bases. The CDR3 is CAISERERGSTDTQYF. As DNA, the CDR3 is TGTGCCATCAGTGAGCGTGAGCGGGGTAGCACAGATACGCAGTATTTT.